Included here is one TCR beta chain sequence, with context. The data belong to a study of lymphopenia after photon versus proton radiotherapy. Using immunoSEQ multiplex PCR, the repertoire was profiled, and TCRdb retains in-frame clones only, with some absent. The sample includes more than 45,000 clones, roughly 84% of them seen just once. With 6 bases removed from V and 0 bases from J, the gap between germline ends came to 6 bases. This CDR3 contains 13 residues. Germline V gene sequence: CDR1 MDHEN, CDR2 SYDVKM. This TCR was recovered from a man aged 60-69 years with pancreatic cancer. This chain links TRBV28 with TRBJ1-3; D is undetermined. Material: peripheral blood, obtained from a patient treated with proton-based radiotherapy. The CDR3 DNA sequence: TGTGCCAGCAGCCAGAGCTCTGGAAACACCATATATTTT. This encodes CASSQSSGNTIYF.